This T cell receptor beta chain was recovered during a study of human T cells and chemical hapten exposure. Turning to the study itself: Patients received weekly diphenylcyclopropenone doses to the scalp throughout the approximately 23-week study.

This clonotype was picked up a small number of times. The antigen remains undetermined. TCRdb re-derived calls from the RACE reads in MiXCR, one entry per CDR3 protein. This sample has 360,000 or so distinct CDR3 sequences, with under 6.5% found just once. Findings and limits, study-wide: Expanded TCRs grouped into significantly more large CDR3 similarity clusters than controls produced. The presence of alopecia in the donors means their immune response may differ from healthy people's.

Trimming cost V 11 bases and J 0 bases, with 14 bases left between them. Germline CDR1 MNHEY, CDR2 SVGEGT. The CDR3 runs 14 residues. Time point denoted: patch test 2, 6 weeks after DPC sensitization. The sample's treatment: therapeutic diphenylcyclopropenone sensitization with weekly scalp DPC. The TCR was taken from a woman aged 18-29 years with alopecia areata. Some clones in this sample may be carry-over from other donors' samples. The chain links TRBV6-2 or TRBV6-3 to TRBJ2-1; D might be TRBD1 or TRBD2, each matching 6 bases. The specimen was whole blood, collected in connection with sensitization to the hapten diphenylcyclopropenone (DPC). The CDR3 loop is CAAQGGSSYNEQFF. In nucleotides, the CDR3 is TGTGCCGCTCAAGGGGGGAGCTCCTACAATGAGCAGTTCTTC.